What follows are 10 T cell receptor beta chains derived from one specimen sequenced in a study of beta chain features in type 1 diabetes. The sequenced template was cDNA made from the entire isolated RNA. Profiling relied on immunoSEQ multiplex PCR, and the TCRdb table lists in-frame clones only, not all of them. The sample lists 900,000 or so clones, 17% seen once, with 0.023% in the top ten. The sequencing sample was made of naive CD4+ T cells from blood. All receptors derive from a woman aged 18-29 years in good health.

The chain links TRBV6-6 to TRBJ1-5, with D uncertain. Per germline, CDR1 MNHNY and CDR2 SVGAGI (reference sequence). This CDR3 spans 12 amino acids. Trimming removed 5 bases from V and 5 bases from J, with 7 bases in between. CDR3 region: CASSDTHQPQHF. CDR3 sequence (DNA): TGTGCCAGCAGTGACACTCATCAGCCCCAGCATTTT.

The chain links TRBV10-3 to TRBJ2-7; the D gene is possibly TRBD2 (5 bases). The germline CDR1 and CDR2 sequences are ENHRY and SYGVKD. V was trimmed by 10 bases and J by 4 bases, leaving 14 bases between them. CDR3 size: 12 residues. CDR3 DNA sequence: TGTGCCACGGGGTCCCCCGGGTACGAGCAGTACTTC. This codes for CATGSPGYEQYF.

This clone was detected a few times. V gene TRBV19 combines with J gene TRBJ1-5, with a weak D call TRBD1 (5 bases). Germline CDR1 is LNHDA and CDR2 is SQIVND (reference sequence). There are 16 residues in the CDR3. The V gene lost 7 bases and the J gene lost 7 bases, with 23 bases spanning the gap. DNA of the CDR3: TGTGCCAGTACCTCCTGGGGGGATGGGCTAGGACAGCCCCAGCATTTT. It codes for CASTSWGDGLGQPQHF.

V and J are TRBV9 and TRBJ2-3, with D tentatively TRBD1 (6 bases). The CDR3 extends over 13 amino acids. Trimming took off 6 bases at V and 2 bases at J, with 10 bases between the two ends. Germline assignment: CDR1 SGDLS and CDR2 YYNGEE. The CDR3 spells CASTRGHTDTQYF. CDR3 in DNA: TGTGCCAGCACGAGGGGACACACAGATACGCAGTATTTT.

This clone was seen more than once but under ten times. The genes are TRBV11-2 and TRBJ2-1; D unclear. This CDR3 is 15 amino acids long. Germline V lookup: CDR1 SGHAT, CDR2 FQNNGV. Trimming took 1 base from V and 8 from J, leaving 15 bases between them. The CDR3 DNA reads TGTGCCAGCAGCTTAGCCCCCCAGCCCGCCGATGAGCAGTTCTTC. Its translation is CASSLAPQPADEQFF.

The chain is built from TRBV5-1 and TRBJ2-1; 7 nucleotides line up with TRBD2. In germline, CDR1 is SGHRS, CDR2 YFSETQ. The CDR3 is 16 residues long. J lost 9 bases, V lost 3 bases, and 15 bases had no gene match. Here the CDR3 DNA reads TGCGCCAGCAGCTCGGGAGCGGGACGGGGTAGTTCTGAGCAGTTCTTC. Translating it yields CASSSGAGRGSSEQFF.

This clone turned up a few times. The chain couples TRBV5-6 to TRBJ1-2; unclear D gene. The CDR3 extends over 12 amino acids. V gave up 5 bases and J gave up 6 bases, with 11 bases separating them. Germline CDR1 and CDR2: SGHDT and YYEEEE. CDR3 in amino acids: CASRLHVNGYTF. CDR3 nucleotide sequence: TGTGCCAGCAGACTTCACGTGAATGGCTACACCTTC.

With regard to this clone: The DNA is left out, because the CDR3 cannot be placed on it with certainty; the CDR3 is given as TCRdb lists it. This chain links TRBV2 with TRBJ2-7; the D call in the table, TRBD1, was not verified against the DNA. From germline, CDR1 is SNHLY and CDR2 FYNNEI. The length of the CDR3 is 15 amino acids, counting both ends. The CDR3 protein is CASRQWGQGSPRKYF.

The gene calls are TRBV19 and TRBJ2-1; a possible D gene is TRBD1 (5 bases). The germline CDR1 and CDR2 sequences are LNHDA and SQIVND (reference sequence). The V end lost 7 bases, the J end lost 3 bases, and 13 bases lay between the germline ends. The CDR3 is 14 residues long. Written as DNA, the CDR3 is TGTGCCAGTAAGGGGCCCGGTGACTACAATGAGCAGTTCTTC. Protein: CASKGPGDYNEQFF.

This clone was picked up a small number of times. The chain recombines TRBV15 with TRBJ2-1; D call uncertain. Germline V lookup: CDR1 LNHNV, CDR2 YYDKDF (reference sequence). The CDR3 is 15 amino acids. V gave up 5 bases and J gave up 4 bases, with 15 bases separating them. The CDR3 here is CATSEDGTSYNEQFF. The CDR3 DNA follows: TGTGCCACCAGCGAGGACGGAACATCGTACAATGAGCAGTTCTTC.